This T cell receptor (beta chain) was identified in a study of CD8 T cells in ankylosing spondylitis. It was by quantitative 5'-RACE with molecular barcodes that TCR beta libraries were made. TCRdb re-derived calls from the 5' RACE reads in MiXCR, one entry per CDR3 protein. This sample has over 450,000 distinct CDR3 sequences; about an eighth occur once, and the top ten carry around 7%. The CDR3 has 13 residues. The trim removed 6 bases at V and 4 bases at J, leaving 9 bases unmatched. Germline V lookup: CDR1 DFQATT, CDR2 SNEGSKA (reference sequence). Whole-study findings and limits: CD8+ disease-linked clones were present at relatively low frequencies in blood. A motif in TCR beta, a set of several highly homologous variants, appeared characteristic of ankylosing spondylitis blood. Disease-linked clones were reportedly significantly enriched in matched ankylosing spondylitis synovial fluid. Some motif variants were previously reported in reactive arthritis synovial fluid and blood.

With regard to this clonotype: Its antigen remains unidentified.

Specimen: blood, either unsorted or a sorted T cell fraction (not recorded which). V usage is TRBV20-1 and J usage is TRBJ2-7; 7 bases are a match to TRBD2. The sequence derives from a male donor with ankylosing spondylitis. The CDR3 nucleotides read TGCAGTGCCGAGCCGGGGCGGGAGTACGAGCAGTACTTC. Translating gives CSAEPGREYEQYF.